Included here is one TCR beta chain sequence, with context. What it binds is unknown. A single base separates this from a much larger clone, so it may be a read error. This record comes from a study of T cells in Graves' hyperthyroidism and ophthalmopathy. Germline CDR1 MNHGY, CDR2 SVAAGI. The CDR3 has 16 residues. The V end was cut by 3 bases, the J end by 0 bases, with 15 bases between. Criteria for exclusion of patients were uncontrolled infection, other autoimmune disease, pregnancy or lactation. Findings of the study overall: The authors' 13 V-J model separated ophthalmopathy from stable hyperthyroidism. In the blood, most expanded thyroid clonotypes above 0.001 appeared as well.

Amplification of TCR beta CDR3 regions was performed using RNA transcripts as template. With the HTBI primer set, the TCR CDR3 went through a first round of RT-PCR. TCRdb fed the multiplex PCR reads into MiXCR, producing one record per CDR3 protein. This table holds approximately 590,000 distinct CDR3 sequences, 15% to 17% found once. The chain joins TRBV6-9 to TRBJ2-7, with D hard to call. What was sequenced was blood. The clonotype comes from a woman in her twenties or thirties with Graves' hyperthyroidism. CDR3 sequence reads: CASSYLRLDISYEQYF. The CDR3 coding sequence is TGTGCCAGCAGTTACCTTCGGCTGGATATCTCCTACGAGCAGTACTTC.